The table lists the clone carrying this T cell receptor (beta chain) with many counts. Germline V gene lookup returns CDR1 MNHEY and CDR2 SVGEGT. The CDR3 is 15 residues long. V gave up 4 bases and J gave up 0 bases, with 10 bases separating them. The sample originates from a study of molecular identifiers for immune sequencing clone quantification. Libraries for naive CD8 T cells, which were made from around 20,000 to 1,000,000 sorted cells, drew on 10%, 30% or 50% of the RNA. Based on a CD8+CD4-CCR7+CD45RA+ profile, naive CD8 T cells were sorted. TCRdb passed the PCR reads through MiXCR, listing each CDR3 protein once. The table lists 65,000 to 70,000 distinct CDR3 sequences, roughly 18% of them singletons.

This clonotype was obtained from a human donor in good health. Some libraries in this study had Jurkat cell RNA spiked in. V usage is TRBV6-2 or TRBV6-3 and J usage is TRBJ1-5; D is ambiguous. The sequencing input was naive CD8+ T cells from blood, with Jurkat cell RNA spiked in. Sample subset: FACS-sorted CD8+CD4-CCR7+CD45RA+ naive T cells. For the CDR3, the DNA is TGTGCCAGCAGTTGGGGAGTTAATAGCAATCAGCCCCAGCATTTT. Translating it yields CASSWGVNSNQPQHF.